This entry lists 30 T cell receptor beta chains sequenced from one sample in a study of blood T cell repertoires in COVID-19. The data were produced by immunoSEQ multiplex PCR, yet TCRdb's version contains in-frame clones alone and is incomplete. The sample contains 500,000 or so clones, roughly 87% of which appear only once. Sequencing used PBMCs or T cells enriched from blood (not recorded which). The receptors originated from a woman under 30 who had recovered from COVID-19.

The rearrangement uses TRBV12-3 or TRBV12-4 and TRBJ2-7; D gene ambiguous. The CDR3 length is 12 residues. V was trimmed by 8 bases and J by 7 bases, leaving 15 bases between them. CDR3 region: CASSPSAEEQYF. As DNA, the CDR3 is TGTGCCAGCTCCCCTTCTGCAGAAGAGCAGTACTTC.

V gene TRBV5-1 combines with J gene TRBJ2-2, with 8 positions matching TRBD2. The CDR3 consists of 16 residues. Germline V gene sequence: CDR1 SGHRS, CDR2 YFSETQ. V dropped 4 bases and J dropped 0; count of bases not matched to a gene: 5. The CDR3 sequence is CASSPLGGANTGELFF. Written as DNA, the CDR3 is TGCGCCAGCAGCCCCCTCGGGGGGGCGAACACCGGGGAGCTGTTTTTT.

The chain recombines TRBV28 with TRBJ1-3; 8 bases fit TRBD1. The CDR3 totals 14 residues. The V segment lost 8 bases and the J segment 4 bases; nucleotides outside the gene matches: 7. Germline CDR1 MDHEN, CDR2 SYDVKM. CDR3 amino acids: CASEDRGTGNTIYF. The CDR3 nucleotides read TGTGCCAGCGAAGACAGGGGAACAGGAAACACCATATATTTT.

This clone was observed once. The junction does not match germline at one end; this may be a read error. The V and J genes are TRBV30 and TRBJ2-7; 9 nucleotides align to TRBD2. Germline V gene sequence: CDR1 GTSNPN, CDR2 SVGIG (reference sequence). This CDR3 comprises 14 residues. This chain's CDR3 is CAWGTGLAQYGQYF. In DNA form, the CDR3 reads TGTGCCTGGGGCACGGGACTAGCCCAATACGGGCAGTACTTC.

The V call is TRBV6-5, the J call TRBJ1-6, with D possibly TRBD1 on 5 matching bases. Germline V gene data show CDR1 as MNHEY and CDR2 as SVGAGI. V was shortened by 4 bases and J by 7 bases, with 11 bases between the two germline ends. This CDR3 has 14 residues. The CDR3 is CASSFLTDNSPLHF. The CDR3 region has the DNA TGTGCCAGCAGTTTCCTGACAGACAATTCACCCCTCCACTTT.

J is TRBJ1-2 and V is TRBV5-1; D is possibly TRBD1 (6 bases). Deletions cut 1 base from V and 4 bases from J, with 11 bases between. The germline gives CDR1 SGHRS, CDR2 YFSETQ. The CDR3 is made up of 14 amino acids. In DNA, the CDR3 is TGCGCCAGCAGCTTGAAACAGGGACCCTATGGCTACACCTTC. As protein: CASSLKQGPYGYTF.

The chain joins TRBV10-3 to TRBJ2-2, with a weak D call TRBD2 (7 bases). CDR1 is ENHRY and CDR2 is SYGVKD in the germline V gene. This CDR3 is 19 amino acids long. Trimming pared 0 bases from V and 0 bases from J, leaving 17 bases between. Here the CDR3 reads CAISESGAGGGANTGELFF. The DNA for the CDR3 is TGTGCCATCAGTGAGTCGGGTGCCGGAGGGGGGGCGAACACCGGGGAGCTGTTTTTT.

This clone was recorded only once. The chain is built from TRBV28 and TRBJ1-2, with a tentative D call TRBD1 (5 bases). The CDR3 length is 14 residues. Germline loops: CDR1 MDHEN, CDR2 SYDVKM. V lost 3 bases, J lost 5 bases, and 13 bases lay in between. Here the CDR3 DNA reads TGTGCCAGCAGTTTCGTGGAGGGGAGATATGGCTACACCTTC. It encodes CASSFVEGRYGYTF.

Notes on this clone: Other DNA sequences in this sample translate to the same CDR3. The J gene is TRBJ1-2, the V gene TRBV19; D perhaps matches TRBD1 (5 bases). Trimming took 3 bases from V and 4 from J, leaving 9 bases between them. The CDR3 is 13 amino acids. The germline V gene has CDR1 LNHDA and CDR2 SQIVND (reference sequence). The CDR3 DNA is TGTGCCAGTAGTATTAGCGGGGGCTATGGCTACACCTTC. Its translation is CASSISGGYGYTF.

This chain joins TRBV10-3 and TRBJ1-5; tentatively, D is TRBD1 (5 bases). CDR3 length equals 13 residues. Germline loops: CDR1 ENHRY, CDR2 SYGVKD. V was clipped by 3 bases and J by 8 bases, with 11 bases between them. The DNA for the CDR3 is TGTGCCATCAGTGAAAGGGGAAAGGAGCCCCAGCATTTT. The encoded protein is CAISERGKEPQHF.

The CDR3 region is CASSLAAGSDYGYTF. The CDR3 DNA is TGCGCCAGCAGCTTGGCGGCAGGGTCTGACTATGGCTACACCTTC. The chain has TRBV5-1 and TRBJ1-2; weak D call: TRBD1 (5 bases). The CDR3 runs to 15 residues. The germline V gene has CDR1 SGHRS and CDR2 YFSETQ. V was trimmed by 0 bases and J by 3 bases, leaving 12 bases between them.

The chain employs TRBV2 and TRBJ2-3; 8 bases are shared with TRBD1. CDR3 size: 15 residues. The germline V gene encodes CDR1 SNHLY and CDR2 FYNNEI. V was clipped by 6 bases and J by 0 bases; unmatched bases: 5. The CDR3 is CASRRGQASTDTQYF. The DNA of the CDR3 is TGTGCCAGCAGGAGGGGACAGGCTAGCACAGATACGCAGTATTTT.

V usage is TRBV24-1 and J usage is TRBJ2-7; 11 bases line up with TRBD1. The CDR3 has 12 amino acids. V dropped 9 bases and J dropped 5; count of bases not matched to a gene: 2. Germline V gives CDR1 KGHDR, CDR2 SFDVKD. The DNA for the CDR3 is TGTGCCACCGGGACAGGGGGTAACGAGCAGTACTTC. Translated: CATGTGGNEQYF.

The gene calls are TRBV2 and TRBJ2-5; 7 nucleotides match TRBD2. CDR1 and CDR2 from the germline V gene are SNHLY and FYNNEI. This CDR3 has 12 amino acids. V was pared by 8 bases and J by 5 bases, with 5 bases of the junction left unmatched. CDR3 region: CASSRLAETQYF. Written as DNA, the CDR3 is TGTGCCAGCTCCCGACTAGCTGAGACCCAGTACTTC.

The chain carries TRBV5-4 and TRBJ1-1; a weak D match, TRBD1 (6 bases). The CDR3 is 16 residues long. Deletions cut 0 bases from V and 4 bases from J, with 16 bases between. Germline lookup yields CDR1 SGHNT and CDR2 YYREEE (reference sequence). CDR3 in amino acids: CASSLARGGRATEAFF. DNA for the CDR3: TGTGCCAGCAGCTTGGCCCGCGGGGGGCGGGCCACTGAAGCTTTCTTT.

This clone has only one observation. This rearrangement joins TRBV27 to TRBJ1-2; 9 bases fit TRBD1. From germline, CDR1 is MNHEY and CDR2 SMNVEV (reference sequence). The CDR3 runs 14 residues. Unmatched junction bases numbered 7, after V lost 7 bases and J lost 4 bases. CDR3 protein: CASKNADRGYGYTF. The CDR3 nucleotides are TGTGCCAGCAAAAATGCGGACAGGGGCTATGGCTACACCTTC.

This clone was observed once. Other DNA sequences in this specimen translate into the identical CDR3. V usage is TRBV29-1 and J usage is TRBJ1-1, with TRBD1 identical over 7 bases. V was clipped by 4 bases and J by 0 bases; unmatched bases: 2. The CDR3 length is 13 residues. Germline lookup yields CDR1 SQVTM and CDR2 ANQGSEA. DNA for the CDR3: TGCAGCGTTGGGGGACAGTTGAACACTGAAGCTTTCTTT. Encoded protein: CSVGGQLNTEAFF.

The gene calls are TRBV7-9 and TRBJ1-2; 8 bases line up with TRBD1. This CDR3 contains 14 residues. With 7 bases clipped from V and 2 bases from J, the junction kept 6 bases outside the gene matches. Germline assignment: CDR1 SEHNR and CDR2 FQNEAQ (reference sequence). The CDR3 DNA follows: TGTGCCAGCACCCGCGCAGGGGGCAACTATGGCTACACCTTC. Translation: CASTRAGGNYGYTF.

The V call is TRBV9, the J call TRBJ1-2; 8 positions agree with TRBD1. After removal of 2 bases from V and 7 bases from J, the junction contained 7 bases not matched to a gene. Per germline, CDR1 SGDLS and CDR2 YYNGEE. This CDR3 contains 14 residues. In DNA form, the CDR3 reads TGTGCCAGCAGCGTCAACAGGGGGGGTAGTGGCTACACCTTC. It is translated as CASSVNRGGSGYTF. The whole variable domain, filled in from reference TRBV9 and TRBJ1-2, reads DSGVTQTPKHLITATGQRVTLRCSPRSGDLSVYWYQQSLDQGLQFLIQYYNGEERAKGNILERFSAQQFPDLHSELNLSSLELGDSALYFCASSVNRGGSGYTFGSGTRLTVV.

The chain couples TRBV5-4 to TRBJ1-3; TRBD1 is a possible D gene (5 bases). Germline V gene sequence: CDR1 SGHNT, CDR2 YYREEE (reference sequence). The CDR3 is 15 amino acids. Trimming removed 3 bases from V and 3 bases from J, with 13 bases in between. The CDR3, as DNA: TGTGCCAGCAGCTGGGGAACAGGTTATGGAAACACCATATATTTT. Translated, it gives CASSWGTGYGNTIYF.

This chain uses TRBV28 with TRBJ2-7; 9 bases are shared with TRBD1. The CDR3 contains 16 residues. CDR1 and CDR2 from the germline V gene are MDHEN and SYDVKM. With V trimmed by 4 bases and J by 5 bases, 12 bases remained unmatched. The chain's CDR3 is CASSSHSRDRENEQYF. For the CDR3, the DNA is TGTGCCAGCAGTTCCCACTCCCGGGACAGGGAGAACGAGCAGTACTTC.

A single count supports this clone. The genes are TRBV27 and TRBJ2-7; D possibly corresponds to TRBD1 (5 bases). This CDR3 is 15 amino acids long. Germline assignment: CDR1 MNHEY and CDR2 SMNVEV (reference sequence). V shed 1 base and J shed 1 base, with 11 bases lying between them. CDR3 sequence: CASSLFGHPSYEQYF. As DNA, the CDR3 is TGTGCCAGCAGTTTATTCGGACATCCTTCCTACGAGCAGTACTTC.

The gene calls are TRBV6-5 and TRBJ1-1, with D perhaps matching TRBD1 (5 bases). Germline assignment: CDR1 MNHEY and CDR2 SVGAGI. CDR3 size: 15 residues. Trimming took off 6 bases at V and 1 base at J, with 15 bases between the two ends. Here the CDR3 DNA reads TGTGCCAGCAGCTCCTGGGGGGGACCGAACACTGAAGCTTTCTTT. Translating gives CASSSWGGPNTEAFF.

The J gene is TRBJ2-7, the V gene TRBV11-2; D is ambiguous. Germline values: CDR1 SGHAT, CDR2 FQNNGV. There are 16 residues in the CDR3. Between the trimmed V and J ends, which lost 1 base and 0 bases, there was a span of 13 bases. The CDR3: CASSLARGPTSYEQYF. The CDR3 DNA reads as TGTGCCAGCAGCTTAGCGCGAGGCCCTACCTCCTACGAGCAGTACTTC.

The CDR3 DNA reads TGTGCCAGCAGCCCTCAGGGGAGAAACGGCTACACCTTC. This codes for CASSPQGRNGYTF. V and J are TRBV3-1 (or the pseudogene TRBV3-2) and TRBJ1-2, with a weak D call TRBD1 (6 bases). V was cut by 4 bases and J by 8 bases, with 14 bases left in between. Germline V gene data show CDR1 as LGHDT and CDR2 as YNNKEL (reference sequence). This CDR3 has 13 amino acids.

Here the CDR3 DNA reads TGTGCCAGCAGCTTGCGGCTAGCGGGGGGCTACGAGCAGTACTTC. Its protein is CASSLRLAGGYEQYF. The chain joins TRBV5-6 to TRBJ2-7; TRBD2 aligns across 11 bases. Germline assignment: CDR1 SGHDT and CDR2 YYEEEE. The CDR3 extends over 15 amino acids. V was pared by 1 base and J by 3 bases, with 3 bases of the junction left unmatched. The full variable domain, rest sourced from reference TRBV5-6 and TRBJ2-7, is DAGVTQSPTHLIKTRGQQVTLRCSPKSGHDTVSWYQQALGQGPQFIFQYYEEEERQRGNFPDRFSGHQFPNYSSELNVNALLLGDSALYLCASSLRLAGGYEQYFGPGTRLTVT.

The chain combines TRBV5-5 with TRBJ2-3; D gene unclear. Germline V lookup: CDR1 SGHKS, CDR2 YYEKEE (reference sequence). The V gene lost 0 bases and the J gene lost 2 bases, with 7 bases spanning the gap. The CDR3 length is 14 residues. For the CDR3, the DNA is TGTGCCAGCAGCTTGGAACAGCTCACAGATACGCAGTATTTT. Translating gives CASSLEQLTDTQYF.

V is TRBV29-1 and J is TRBJ2-2; 7 bases map to TRBD2. Looked up from germline, CDR1 is SQVTM and CDR2 is ANQGSEA. V shed 4 bases, J shed 7 bases, and the junction held 18 bases outside the gene matches. The CDR3 consists of 17 residues. CDR3 residues: CSVGSTFRGGGLGELFF. CDR3 bases: TGCAGCGTTGGATCCACATTTCGCGGGGGAGGGCTCGGGGAGCTGTTTTTT.

The rearrangement links TRBV25-1 to TRBJ1-4; D possibly corresponds to TRBD1 (5 bases). Germline CDR1 MGHDK, CDR2 SYGVNS. This CDR3 has 13 residues. Trimming shortened V by 5 bases and J by 3 bases, and 7 bases separated the two germline ends. CDR3 protein: CASSWGANEKLFF. The CDR3 DNA sequence: TGTGCCAGCAGTTGGGGGGCTAATGAAAAACTGTTTTTT.

The chain uses TRBV19 and TRBJ1-1; 9 nucleotides match TRBD1. The CDR3 covers 14 residues. CDR1 and CDR2 (germline): LNHDA, SQIVND (reference sequence). The trim removed 5 bases at V and 5 bases at J, leaving 6 bases unmatched. The CDR3 loop reads CASSEGQGLTEAFF. The CDR3 nucleotides are TGTGCCAGTAGTGAGGGACAGGGCCTAACTGAAGCTTTCTTT.